This T cell receptor (beta chain) was captured by sequencing in a study of cytomegalovirus exposure and HLA in healthy donors. Study findings and constraints: The majority of CMV-associated TCR beta chains were reported as apparently HLA-restricted in a later analysis.

Details on this clone: The antigen is not known.

Both 60 Vbeta primers and 13 Jbeta primers went into the PCR. TCRdb's table, derived via immunoSEQ multiplex PCR, lists solely in-frame clones and lacks some. The sample yields 130,000 or so clones, around four fifths seen once. V lost 8 bases to trimming and J lost 8 bases; unmatched junction nucleotides: 7. This CDR3 is built from 13 residues. CDR1 and CDR2 from the germline V gene are MNHEY and SVGAGI. The rearrangement joins TRBV6-5 to TRBJ2-3; 10 bases agree with TRBD2. Sequenced input: PBMCs. This receptor was identified in a young man in good health and CMV-seronegative. As DNA, the CDR3 is TGTGCCAGCGGAGTACTAGCGGGGACTACGCAGTATTTT. Translation gives CASGVLAGTTQYF.